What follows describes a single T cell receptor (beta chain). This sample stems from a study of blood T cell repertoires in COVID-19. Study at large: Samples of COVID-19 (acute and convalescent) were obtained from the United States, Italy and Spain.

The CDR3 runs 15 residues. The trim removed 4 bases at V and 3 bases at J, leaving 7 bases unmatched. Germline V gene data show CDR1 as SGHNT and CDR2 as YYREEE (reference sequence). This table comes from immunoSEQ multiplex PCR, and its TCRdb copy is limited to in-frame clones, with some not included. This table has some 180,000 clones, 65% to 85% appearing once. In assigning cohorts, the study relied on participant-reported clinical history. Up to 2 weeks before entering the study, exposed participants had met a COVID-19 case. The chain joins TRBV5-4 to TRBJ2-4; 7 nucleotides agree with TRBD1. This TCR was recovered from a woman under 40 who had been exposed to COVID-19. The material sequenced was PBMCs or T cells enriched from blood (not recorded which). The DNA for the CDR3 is TGTGCCAGCAGCCAACCTCGGGACAGCAAAAACATTCAGTACTTC. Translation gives CASSQPRDSKNIQYF.